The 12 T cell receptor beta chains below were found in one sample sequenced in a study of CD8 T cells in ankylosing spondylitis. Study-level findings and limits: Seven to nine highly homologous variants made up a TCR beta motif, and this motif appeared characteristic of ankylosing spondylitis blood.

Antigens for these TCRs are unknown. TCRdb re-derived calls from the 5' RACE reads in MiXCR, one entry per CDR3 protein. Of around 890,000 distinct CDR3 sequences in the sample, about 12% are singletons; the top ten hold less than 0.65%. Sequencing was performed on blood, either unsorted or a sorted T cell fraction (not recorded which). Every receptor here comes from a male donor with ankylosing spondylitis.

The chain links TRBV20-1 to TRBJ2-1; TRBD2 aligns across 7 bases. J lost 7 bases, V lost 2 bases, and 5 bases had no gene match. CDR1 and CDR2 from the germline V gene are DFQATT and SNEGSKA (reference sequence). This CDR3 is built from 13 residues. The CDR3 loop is CSARPWGGNEQFF. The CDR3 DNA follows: TGCAGTGCTAGACCCTGGGGAGGGAATGAGCAGTTCTTC.

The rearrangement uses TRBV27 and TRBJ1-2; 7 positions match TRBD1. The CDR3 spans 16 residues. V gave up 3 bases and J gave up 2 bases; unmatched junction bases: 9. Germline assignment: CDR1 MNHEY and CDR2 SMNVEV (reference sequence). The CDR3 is CASSFLEGARNYGYTF. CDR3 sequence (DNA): TGTGCCAGCAGTTTTTTGGAGGGGGCCCGGAACTATGGCTACACCTTC.

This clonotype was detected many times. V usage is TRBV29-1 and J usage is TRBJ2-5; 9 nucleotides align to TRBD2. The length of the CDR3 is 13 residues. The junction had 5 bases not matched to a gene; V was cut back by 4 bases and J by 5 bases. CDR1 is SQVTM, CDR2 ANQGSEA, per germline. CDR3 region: CSVGQLAGETQYF. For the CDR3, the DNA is TGCAGCGTTGGACAGCTAGCGGGGGAGACCCAGTACTTC.

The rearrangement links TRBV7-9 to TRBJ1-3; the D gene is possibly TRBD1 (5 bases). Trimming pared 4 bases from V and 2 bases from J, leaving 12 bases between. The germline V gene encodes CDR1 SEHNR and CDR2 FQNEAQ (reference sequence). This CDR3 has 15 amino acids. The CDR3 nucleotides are TGTGCCAGCAGCTCCAGGGTCCTCACTGGAAACACCATATATTTT. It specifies CASSSRVLTGNTIYF.

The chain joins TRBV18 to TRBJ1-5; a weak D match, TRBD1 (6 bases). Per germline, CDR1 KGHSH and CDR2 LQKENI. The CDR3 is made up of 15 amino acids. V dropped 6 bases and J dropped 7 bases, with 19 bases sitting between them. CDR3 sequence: CASSRGGRGPQPQHF. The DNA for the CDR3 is TGTGCCAGCTCTCGAGGGGGTCGGGGTCCCCAGCCCCAGCATTTT.

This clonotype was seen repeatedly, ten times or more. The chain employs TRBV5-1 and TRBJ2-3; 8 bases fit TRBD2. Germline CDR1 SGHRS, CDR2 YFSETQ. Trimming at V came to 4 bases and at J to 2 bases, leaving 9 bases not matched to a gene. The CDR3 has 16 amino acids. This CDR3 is CASSVGPGGHTDTQYF. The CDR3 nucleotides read TGCGCCAGCAGCGTGGGACCGGGAGGGCACACAGATACGCAGTATTTT. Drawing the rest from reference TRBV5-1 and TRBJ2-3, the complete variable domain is KAGVTQTPRYLIKTRGQQVTLSCSPISGHRSVSWYQQTPGQGLQFLFEYFSETQRNKGNFPGRFSGRQFSNSRSEMNVSTLELGDSALYLCASSVGPGGHTDTQYFGPGTRLTVL.

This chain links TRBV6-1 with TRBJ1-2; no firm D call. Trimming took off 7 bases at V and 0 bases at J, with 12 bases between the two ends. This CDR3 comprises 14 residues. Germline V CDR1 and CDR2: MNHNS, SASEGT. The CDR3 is CASNPDGTNYGYTF. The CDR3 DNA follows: TGTGCCAGCAACCCGGACGGTACTAACTATGGCTACACCTTC.

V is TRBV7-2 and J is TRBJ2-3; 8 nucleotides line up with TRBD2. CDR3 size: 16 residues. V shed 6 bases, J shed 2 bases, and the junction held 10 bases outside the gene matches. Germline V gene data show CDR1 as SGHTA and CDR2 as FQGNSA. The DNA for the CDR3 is TGTGCCAGCAGGTTGTCACTAGCGGCAATCACAGATACGCAGTATTTT. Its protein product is CASRLSLAAITDTQYF.

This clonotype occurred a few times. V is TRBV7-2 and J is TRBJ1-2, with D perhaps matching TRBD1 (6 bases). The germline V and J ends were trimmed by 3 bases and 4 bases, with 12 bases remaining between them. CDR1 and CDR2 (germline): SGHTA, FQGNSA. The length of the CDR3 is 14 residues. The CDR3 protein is CASSFGGRGYGYTF. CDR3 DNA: TGTGCCAGCAGCTTTGGGGGGCGCGGCTATGGCTACACCTTC. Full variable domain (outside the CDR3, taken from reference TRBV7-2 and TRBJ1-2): GAGVSQSPSNKVTEKGKDVELRCDPISGHTALYWYRQSLGQGLEFLIYFQGNSAPDKSGLPSDRFSAERTGGSVSTLTIQRTQQEDSAVYLCASSFGGRGYGYTFGSGTRLTVV.

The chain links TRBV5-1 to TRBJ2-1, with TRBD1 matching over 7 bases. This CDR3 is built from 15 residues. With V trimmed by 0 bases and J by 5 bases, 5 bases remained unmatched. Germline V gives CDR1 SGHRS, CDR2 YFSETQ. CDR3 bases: TGCGCCAGCAGCTTGGGTGGACAGGCTGACAATGAGCAGTTCTTC. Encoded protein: CASSLGGQADNEQFF.

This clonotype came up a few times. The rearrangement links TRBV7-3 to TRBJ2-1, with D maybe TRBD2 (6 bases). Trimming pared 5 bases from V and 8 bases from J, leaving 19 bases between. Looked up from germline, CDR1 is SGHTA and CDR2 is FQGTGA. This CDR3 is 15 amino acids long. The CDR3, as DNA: TGTGCCAGCAGCGGACGACTAGGTCAGCATGATGAGCAGTTCTTC. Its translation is CASSGRLGQHDEQFF.

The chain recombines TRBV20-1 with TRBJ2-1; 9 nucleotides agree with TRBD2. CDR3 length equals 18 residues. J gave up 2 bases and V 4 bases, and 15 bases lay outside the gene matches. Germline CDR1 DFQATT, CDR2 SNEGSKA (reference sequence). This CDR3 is CSAMSRLILAGTYNEQFF. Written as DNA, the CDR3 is TGCAGTGCTATGTCCCGACTTATCCTAGCGGGAACCTACAATGAGCAGTTCTTC.